This T cell receptor (beta chain) was retrieved from a study of cytomegalovirus exposure and HLA in healthy donors. Study-wide results and limits: Common viral pathogens (according to a later analysis) appeared linked to several of the most significant clusters.

CDR1 MNHEY and CDR2 SVGAGI come from the germline V gene. This CDR3 spans 16 amino acids. Trimming pared 1 base from V and 3 bases from J, leaving 13 bases between. With 60 Vbeta and 13 Jbeta primers, the PCR was carried out. The data were produced by immunoSEQ multiplex PCR, yet TCRdb's version contains in-frame clones alone and is incomplete. The sample gives hundreds of thousands of clones, roughly 90% of which show up once; approximately 2.4% is in the top ten. This clone showed up just once. The antigen is unknown. The specimen sequenced was PBMCs. V usage is TRBV6-5 and J usage is TRBJ1-3; weak D call: TRBD1 (6 bases). The sequence came from a woman between 18 and 30 years old in good health and CMV-seronegative. The CDR3 bases are TGTGCCAGCAGTTACTGGGGGGGGGCAGGTGGAAACACCATATATTTT. Protein sequence: CASSYWGGAGGNTIYF.